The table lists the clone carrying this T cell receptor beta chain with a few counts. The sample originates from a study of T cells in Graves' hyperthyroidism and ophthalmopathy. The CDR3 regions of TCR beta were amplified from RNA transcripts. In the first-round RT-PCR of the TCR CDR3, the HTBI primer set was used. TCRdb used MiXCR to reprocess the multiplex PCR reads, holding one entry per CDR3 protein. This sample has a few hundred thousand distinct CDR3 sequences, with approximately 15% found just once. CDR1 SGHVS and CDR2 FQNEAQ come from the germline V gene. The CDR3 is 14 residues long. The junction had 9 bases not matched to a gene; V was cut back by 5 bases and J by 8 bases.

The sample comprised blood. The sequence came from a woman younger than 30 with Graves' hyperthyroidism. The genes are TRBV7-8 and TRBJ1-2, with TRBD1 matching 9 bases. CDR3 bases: TGTGCCAGCAGCCGCACACAGGGGGCCCGAGGCTACACCTTC. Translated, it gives CASSRTQGARGYTF.